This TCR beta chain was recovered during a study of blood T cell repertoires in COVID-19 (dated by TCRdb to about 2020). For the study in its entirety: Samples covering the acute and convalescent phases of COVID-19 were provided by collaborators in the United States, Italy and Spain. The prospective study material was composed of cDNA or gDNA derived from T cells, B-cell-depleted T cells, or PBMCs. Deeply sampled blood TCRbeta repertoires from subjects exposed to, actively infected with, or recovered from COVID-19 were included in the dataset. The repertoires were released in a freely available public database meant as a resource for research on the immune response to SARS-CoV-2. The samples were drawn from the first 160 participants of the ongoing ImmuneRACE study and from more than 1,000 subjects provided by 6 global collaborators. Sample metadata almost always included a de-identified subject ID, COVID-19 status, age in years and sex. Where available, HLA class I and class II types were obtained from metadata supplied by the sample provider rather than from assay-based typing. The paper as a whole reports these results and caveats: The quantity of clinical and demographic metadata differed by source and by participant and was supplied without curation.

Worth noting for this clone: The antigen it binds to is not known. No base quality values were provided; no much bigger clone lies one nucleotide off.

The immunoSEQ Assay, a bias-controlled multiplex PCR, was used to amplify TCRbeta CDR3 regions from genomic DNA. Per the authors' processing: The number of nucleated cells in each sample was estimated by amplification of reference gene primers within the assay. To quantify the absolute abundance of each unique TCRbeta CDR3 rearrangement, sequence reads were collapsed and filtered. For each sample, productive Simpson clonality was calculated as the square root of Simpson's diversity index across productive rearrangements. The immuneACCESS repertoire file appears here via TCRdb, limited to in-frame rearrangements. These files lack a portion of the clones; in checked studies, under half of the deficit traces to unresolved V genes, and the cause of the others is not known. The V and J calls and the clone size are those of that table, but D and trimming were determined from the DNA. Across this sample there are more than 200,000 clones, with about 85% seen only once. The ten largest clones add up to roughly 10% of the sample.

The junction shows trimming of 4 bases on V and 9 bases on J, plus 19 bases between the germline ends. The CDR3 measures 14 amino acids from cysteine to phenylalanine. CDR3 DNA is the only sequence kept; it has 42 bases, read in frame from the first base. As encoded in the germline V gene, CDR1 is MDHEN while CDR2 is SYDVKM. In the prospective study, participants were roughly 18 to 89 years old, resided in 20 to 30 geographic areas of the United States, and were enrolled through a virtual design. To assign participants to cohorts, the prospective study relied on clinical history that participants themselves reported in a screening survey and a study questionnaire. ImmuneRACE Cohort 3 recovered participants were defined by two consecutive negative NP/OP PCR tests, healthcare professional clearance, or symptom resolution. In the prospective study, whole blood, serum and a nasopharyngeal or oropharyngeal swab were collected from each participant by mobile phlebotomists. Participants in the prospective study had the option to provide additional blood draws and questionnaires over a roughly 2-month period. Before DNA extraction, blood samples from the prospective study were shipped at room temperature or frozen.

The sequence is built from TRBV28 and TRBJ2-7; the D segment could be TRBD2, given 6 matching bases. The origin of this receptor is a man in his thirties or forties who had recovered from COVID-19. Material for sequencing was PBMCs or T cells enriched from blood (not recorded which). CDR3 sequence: CASSSREIHMGQYF. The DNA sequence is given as TGTGCCAGCAGTTCCCGGGAGATACATATGGGGCAGTACTTC.